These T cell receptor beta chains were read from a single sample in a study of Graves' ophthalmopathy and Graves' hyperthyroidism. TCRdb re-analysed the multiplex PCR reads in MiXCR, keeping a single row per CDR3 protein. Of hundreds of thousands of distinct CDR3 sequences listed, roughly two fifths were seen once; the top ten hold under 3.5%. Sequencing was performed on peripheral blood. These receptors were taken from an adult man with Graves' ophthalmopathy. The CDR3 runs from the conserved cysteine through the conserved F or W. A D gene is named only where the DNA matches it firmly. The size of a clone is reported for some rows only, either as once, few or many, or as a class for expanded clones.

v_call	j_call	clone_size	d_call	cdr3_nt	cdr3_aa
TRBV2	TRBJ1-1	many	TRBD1	TGTGCCAGCAGTGAGACGACAGGGGGTACTGAAGCTTTCTTT	CASSETTGGTEAFF
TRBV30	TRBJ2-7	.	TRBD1	TGTGCCTGGAGTGGACAGGGGTTCGAGCAGTACTTC	CAWSGQGFEQYF
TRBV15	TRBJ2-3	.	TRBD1	TGTGCCACCAGCAGAGCTTCCCAAACAGGGGCGGCAGATACGCAGTATTTT	CATSRASQTGAADTQYF
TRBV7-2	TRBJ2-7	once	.	TGTGCCAGCAGTTTGGGGGATAGCCCTACCTACGAGCAGTACTTC	CASSLGDSPTYEQYF
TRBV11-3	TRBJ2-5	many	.	TGTGCCAGCAGCTTAGAACAGCAGGGACCAGGGACCCAGTACTTC	CASSLEQQGPGTQYF
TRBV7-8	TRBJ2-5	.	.	TGTGCCAGCAGCACGGGCCAACACCAAGAGACCCAGTACTTC	CASSTGQHQETQYF
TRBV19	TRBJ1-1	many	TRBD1	TGTGCCAGTATCCGATACAGGGGGCACGCTGAAGCTTTCTTT	CASIRYRGHAEAFF
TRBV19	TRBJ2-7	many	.	TGTGCCAGTAGTATGGGAGTAGTCGGGGAGCAGTACTTC	CASSMGVVGEQYF
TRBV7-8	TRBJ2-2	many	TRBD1	TGTGCCAGCGCACAGGGGGCTCCTGCGTCGAGCGGGGAGCTGTTTTTT	CASAQGAPASSGELFF
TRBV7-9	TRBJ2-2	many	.	TGTGCCAGCAGAGGTGCCGGGACCGGGGAGCTGTTTTTT	CASRGAGTGELFF
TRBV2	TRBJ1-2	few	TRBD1	TGTGCCAGTCGGGACAGGGCCGATATTAACTATGGCTACACCTTC	CASRDRADINYGYTF
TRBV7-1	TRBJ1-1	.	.	TGTGCCAGCAGCTCACCAAGGCAGAACACTGAAGCTTTCTTT	CASSSPRQNTEAFF
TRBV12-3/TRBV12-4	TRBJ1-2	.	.	TGTGCCAGTGGACACCGGGAGATCGGCTACACCTTC	CASGHREIGYTF
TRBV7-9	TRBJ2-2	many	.	TGTGCCAGCAGCACCCAGGGAGGCTACACCGGGGAGCTGTTTTTT	CASSTQGGYTGELFF
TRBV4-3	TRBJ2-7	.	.	TGCGCCAGCAGTCAAGTTGTCAGCGCCTACTACGAGCAGTACTTC	CASSQVVSAYYEQYF
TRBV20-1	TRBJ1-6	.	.	TGCAGTGCCCCCACGGCAGGGATCTATAATTCACCCCTCCACTTT	CSAPTAGIYNSPLHF
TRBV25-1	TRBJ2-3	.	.	TGTGCCAGTCGGGCCCTAGACAGGGAGGCAGATACGCAGTATTTT	CASRALDREADTQYF
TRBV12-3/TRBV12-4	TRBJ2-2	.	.	TGTGCCAGCAGTTTTAGGTACAATTACGAAGCTGGCACCGGGGAGCTGTTTTTT	CASSFRYNYEAGTGELFF
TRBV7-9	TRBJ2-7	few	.	TGTGCCAGCAGCCTATTCCTAGCGTTGGGCTACGAGCAGTACTTC	CASSLFLALGYEQYF
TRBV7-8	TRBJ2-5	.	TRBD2	TGCGCCAGCAGCCAGAGAACGGAACTAGCGGGGGTCGGAGAGACCCAGTACTTC	CASSQRTELAGVGETQYF
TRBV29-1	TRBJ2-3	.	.	TGCAGCGTTGAAGTCTGGGCTAGCACAGATACGCAGTATTTT	CSVEVWASTDTQYF
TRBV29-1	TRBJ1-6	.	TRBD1	TGCAGCGTTGCGGGACAGTCCTATAATTCACCCCTCCACTTT	CSVAGQSYNSPLHF
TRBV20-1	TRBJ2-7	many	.	TGCAGTGCTAGCCTAACGTCCTACGAGCAGTACTTC	CSASLTSYEQYF
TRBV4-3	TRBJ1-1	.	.	TGCGCCAGCAGCCATGGGGACAACACTGGAGCTTTCTTT	CASSHGDNTGAFF
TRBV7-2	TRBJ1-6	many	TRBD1	TGTGCCAGCAGCTTATCGCCGACAGGGGCCATTGATTCACCCCTCCACTTT	CASSLSPTGAIDSPLHF